This TCR beta chain was recorded in a study of low-dose radiotherapy and immunotherapy resistance in tumors (dated by TCRdb to between 2020 and 2023). Background on the whole study: Cohort 1 received 0.5 Gy per fraction every 2 weeks, with a prescribed total PTV dose of 6.5 Gy. In Cohort 2, 1 Gy per fraction was delivered every two weeks, for a total of 13 Gy over 26 weeks. Nivolumab and ipilimumab were both given intravenously, with nivolumab at a 240 mg flat dose every two weeks and ipilimumab at 1 mg/kg every six weeks. Cyclophosphamide 200 mg/m2 was given intravenously every two weeks, one day before each radiation and immunotherapy administration. Starting on cycle 1 day 1, patients took 300 mg of aspirin by mouth once daily for four cycles. No randomization into treatment groups was done for the people taking part in the trial. The translational analysis covered eight patients: three from the first dose cohort and the first five from the second dose cohort.

V is clipped by 8 bases and J by 8 bases, and the sequence between their germline boundaries is 16 bases long. Via the germline V gene, CDR1 is MDHEN and CDR2 SYDVKM. Its CDR3 holds 12 amino acids, cysteine through phenylalanine. This entry keeps only the CDR3 DNA: 36 bases, framed from base 1. Data came from an Illumina HiSeq 2500. First-strand cDNA was synthesized with Superscript III and a set of TRAV- and TRBV-specific primers, covering both TCRalpha and TCRbeta chains. TCRs were amplified with Phusion for 15 to 20 PCR cycles using a constant-region primer together with the adapter attached to the V primers. Isolated mRNA was amplified with the MessageAmp II aRNA Amplification Kit, using a roughly 15-hour in vitro transcription at 37°C. The Dynabeads mRNA DIRECT Purification Kit was used to isolate the mRNA for TCR sequencing. A second roughly 25-cycle Phusion PCR added indexed Illumina adapters, and products were purified with AMPure XP beads. In the authors' own workflow: Custom Perl scripts pooled TCR sequences encoding the same protein, removed out-of-frame sequences and computed each clonotype's abundance. TCR sequences supported by only a single read were excluded from analysis. Among the metrics used to describe the repertoires were Shannon entropy, Gini index, clonality, richness, and the frequency of TCRs shared between repertoires. TCRdb trimmed public reads at Q25 via fastp, called clones via MiXCR and kept in-frame beta chains. All rows with the same CDR3 protein become a single entry with the most common DNA and genes. The V and J calls follow TCRdb's processing rather than the paper's. This sample comprises around 80,000 distinct CDR3 sequences, around a sixth of them detected only once. Approximately 1.3% of the sample is in the top ten clones.

In the paper's terms, the time point label means: after trial treatment. The treatment or condition label, as the study defines it: LDRT plus nivolumab, ipilimumab, low-dose cyclophosphamide and aspirin (RACIN trial). Donors were enrolled in RACIN, a single-arm phase I dose-escalation trial in which nivolumab, ipilimumab, aspirin, low-dose cyclophosphamide and low-dose radiotherapy were combined. Eligible patients had advanced, TIL-negative solid tumors. This clonotype was observed many times. What this receptor recognizes is not known. No per-base quality is available; no much larger clone lies one base away.

This sequence originates from a male donor with prostate cancer. Specimen: PBMCs, collected after low-dose radiotherapy plus immunotherapy. In this chain, TRBV28 is recombined with TRBJ2-7; the D gene is perhaps TRBD1 or TRBD2, each of them matching over 6 bases. The CDR3 has the sequence CASVHTRGQQYF. The nucleotide sequence is given as TGTGCCAGCGTCCACACCCGGGGGCAGCAGTACTTC.